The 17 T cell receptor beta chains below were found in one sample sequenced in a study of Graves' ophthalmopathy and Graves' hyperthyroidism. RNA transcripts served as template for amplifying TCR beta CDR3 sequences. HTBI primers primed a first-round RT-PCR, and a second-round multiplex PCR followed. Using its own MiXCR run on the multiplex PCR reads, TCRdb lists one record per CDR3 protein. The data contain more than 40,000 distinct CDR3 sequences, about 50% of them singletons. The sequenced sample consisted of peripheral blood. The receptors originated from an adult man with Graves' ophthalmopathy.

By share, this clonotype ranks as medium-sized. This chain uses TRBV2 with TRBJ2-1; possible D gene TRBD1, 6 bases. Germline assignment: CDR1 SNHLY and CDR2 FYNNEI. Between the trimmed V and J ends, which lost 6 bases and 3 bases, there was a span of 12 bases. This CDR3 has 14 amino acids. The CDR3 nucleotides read TGTGCCAGCAGGGGGCAGGGACACTACAATGAGCAGTTCTTC. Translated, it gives CASRGQGHYNEQFF.

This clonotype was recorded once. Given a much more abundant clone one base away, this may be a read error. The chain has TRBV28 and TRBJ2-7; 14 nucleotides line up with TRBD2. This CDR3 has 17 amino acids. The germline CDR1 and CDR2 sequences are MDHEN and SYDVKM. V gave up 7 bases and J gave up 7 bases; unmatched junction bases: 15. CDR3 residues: CASNPLLTSGRAVEQYF. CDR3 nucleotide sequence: TGTGCCAGCAACCCCCTCCTGACTAGCGGGAGGGCCGTGGAGCAGTACTTC. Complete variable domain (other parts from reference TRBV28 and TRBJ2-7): DVKVTQSSRYLVKRTGEKVFLECVQDMDHENMFWYRQDPGLGLRLIYFSYDVKMKEKGDIPEGYSVSREKKERFSLILESASTNQTSMYLCASNPLLTSGRAVEQYFGPGTRLTVT.

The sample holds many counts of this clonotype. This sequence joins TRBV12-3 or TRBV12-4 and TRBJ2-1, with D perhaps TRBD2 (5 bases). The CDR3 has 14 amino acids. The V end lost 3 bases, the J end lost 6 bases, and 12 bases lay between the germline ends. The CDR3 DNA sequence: TGTGCCAGCAGTTTTCCGGGGTTTGGCAATGAGCAGTTCTTC. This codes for CASSFPGFGNEQFF.

As DNA, the CDR3 is TGCGCCAGCAGCCAACAACGAACGGGCTCACCCCTCCACTTT. As protein: CASSQQRTGSPLHF. This rearrangement joins TRBV4-3 to TRBJ1-6; D unresolved. V lost 2 bases and J lost 10, with 12 bases in between. CDR1 and CDR2 from the germline V gene are LGHNA and YSLEER. CDR3 length equals 14 residues.

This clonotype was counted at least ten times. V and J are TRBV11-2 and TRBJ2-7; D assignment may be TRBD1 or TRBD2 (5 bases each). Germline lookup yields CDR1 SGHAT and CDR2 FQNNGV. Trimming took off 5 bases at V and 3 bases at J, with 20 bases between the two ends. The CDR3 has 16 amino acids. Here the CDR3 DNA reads TGTGCCAGCAGCCTAAGAACTGGGACGGTCTACTACGAGCAGTACTTC. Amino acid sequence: CASSLRTGTVYYEQYF.

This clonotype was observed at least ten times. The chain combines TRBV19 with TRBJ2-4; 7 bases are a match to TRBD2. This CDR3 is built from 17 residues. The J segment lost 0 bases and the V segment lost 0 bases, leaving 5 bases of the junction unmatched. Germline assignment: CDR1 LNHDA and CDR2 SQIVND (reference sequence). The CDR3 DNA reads TGTGCCAGTAGTATAGATCTTCCTAGCGGAGCCAAAAACATTCAGTACTTC. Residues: CASSIDLPSGAKNIQYF.

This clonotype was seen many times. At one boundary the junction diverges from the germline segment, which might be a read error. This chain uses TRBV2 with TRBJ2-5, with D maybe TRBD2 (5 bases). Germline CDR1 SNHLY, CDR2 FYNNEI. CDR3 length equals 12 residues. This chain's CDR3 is CASSEVGSRRDF. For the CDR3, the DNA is TGTGCCAGCAGTGAAGTGGGGTCCCGGCGGGACTTC.

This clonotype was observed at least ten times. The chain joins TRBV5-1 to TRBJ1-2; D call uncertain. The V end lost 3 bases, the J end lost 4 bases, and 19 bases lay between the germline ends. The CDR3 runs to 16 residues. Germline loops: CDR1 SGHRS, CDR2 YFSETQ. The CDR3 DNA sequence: TGCGCCAGCAGCTCCGATCCGGCTTTTTATGGCTATGGCTACACCTTC. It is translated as CASSSDPAFYGYGYTF.

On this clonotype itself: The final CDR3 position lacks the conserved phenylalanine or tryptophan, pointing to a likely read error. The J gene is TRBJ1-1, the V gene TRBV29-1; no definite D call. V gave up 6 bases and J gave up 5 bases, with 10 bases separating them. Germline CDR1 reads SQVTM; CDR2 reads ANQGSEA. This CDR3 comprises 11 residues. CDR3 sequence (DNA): TGCAGCGTGCCAGGAGGGACTGAAGCTTTCCTT. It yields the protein CSVPGGTEAFL.

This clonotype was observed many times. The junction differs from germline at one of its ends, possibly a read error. CDR3 DNA: TGCGCCAGCAGCCTATCTAGCGGGGGCCCTAAAAGCATTCAGTACTTC. It yields the protein CASSLSSGGPKSIQYF. This rearrangement joins TRBV5-1 to TRBJ2-4, with 10 bases that match TRBD2. The CDR3 is 16 residues long. Germline V lookup: CDR1 SGHRS, CDR2 YFSETQ.

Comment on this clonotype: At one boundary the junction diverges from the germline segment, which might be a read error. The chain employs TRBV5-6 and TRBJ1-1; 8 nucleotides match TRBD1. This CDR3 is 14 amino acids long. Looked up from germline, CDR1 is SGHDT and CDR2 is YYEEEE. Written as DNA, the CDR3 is TGTGCCGGCAGCCCTGGTCGACAGGGGCGTATAGCTTTCTTT. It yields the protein CAGSPGRQGRIAFF.

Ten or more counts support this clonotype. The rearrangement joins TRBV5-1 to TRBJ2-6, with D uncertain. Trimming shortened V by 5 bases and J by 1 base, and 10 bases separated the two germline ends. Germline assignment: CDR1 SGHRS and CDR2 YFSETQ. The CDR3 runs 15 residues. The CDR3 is CASSPVGSGANVLTF. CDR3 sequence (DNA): TGCGCCAGCAGTCCCGTGGGGTCTGGGGCCAACGTCCTGACTTTC.

The DNA for the CDR3 is TGCAGCGTTGAAGATCCTCGGGGGAGGGACAATGAGCAGTTCTTC. Residues: CSVEDPRGRDNEQFF. The chain uses TRBV29-1 and TRBJ2-1, with 7 bases aligning to TRBD2. V dropped 0 bases and J dropped 5; count of bases not matched to a gene: 7. Per germline, CDR1 SQVTM and CDR2 ANQGSEA. The CDR3 is 15 amino acids.

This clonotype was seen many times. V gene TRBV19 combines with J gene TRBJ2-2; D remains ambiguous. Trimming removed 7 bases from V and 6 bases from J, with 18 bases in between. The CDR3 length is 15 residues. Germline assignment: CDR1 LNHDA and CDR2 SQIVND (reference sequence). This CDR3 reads CASKGMGSRSGELFF. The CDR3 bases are TGTGCCAGTAAAGGGATGGGTAGCAGGTCCGGGGAGCTGTTTTTT.

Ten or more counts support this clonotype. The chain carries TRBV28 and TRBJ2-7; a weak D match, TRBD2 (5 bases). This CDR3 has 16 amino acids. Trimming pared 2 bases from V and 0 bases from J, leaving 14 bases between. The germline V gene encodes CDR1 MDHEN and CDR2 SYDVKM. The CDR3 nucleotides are TGTGCCAGCAGTTTAGAGGAACTAGGAATCTCCTACGAGCAGTACTTC. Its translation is CASSLEELGISYEQYF.

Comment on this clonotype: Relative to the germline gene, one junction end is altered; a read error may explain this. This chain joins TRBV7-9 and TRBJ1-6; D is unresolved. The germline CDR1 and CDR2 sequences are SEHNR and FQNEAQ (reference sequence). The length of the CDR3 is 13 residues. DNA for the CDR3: TGTGTCAGCAGCTTAGAGGAGGATTCATCCCTCCACTTT. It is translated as CVSSLEEDSSLHF.

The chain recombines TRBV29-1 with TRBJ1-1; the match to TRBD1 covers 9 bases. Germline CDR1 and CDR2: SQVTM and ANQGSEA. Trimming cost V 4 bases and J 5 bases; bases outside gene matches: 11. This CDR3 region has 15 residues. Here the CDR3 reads CSVAARGQGRTEAFF. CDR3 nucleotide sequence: TGCAGCGTTGCTGCTCGGGGACAGGGAAGGACTGAAGCTTTCTTT.